This T cell receptor (beta chain) was found in a study of cytomegalovirus exposure and HLA in healthy donors. Study-level background: The 95 to 150 validation repertoires, a later analysis reported, used the same platform as the 550 to 800 first-cohort repertoires.

Measured with immunoSEQ multiplex PCR; TCRdb has only the in-frame clones, and not every one. The repertoire holds roughly 110,000 clones, about nine tenths seen once, with about 1.8% in the top ten. Germline V gene lookup returns CDR1 SGHRS and CDR2 YFSETQ. There are 16 residues in the CDR3. V was cut by 1 base and J by 0 bases, with 12 bases left in between. Material for sequencing was PBMCs. The chain combines TRBV5-1 with TRBJ2-3, with D possibly being TRBD2 (5 bases). This TCR was recovered from a woman aged 18 to 35 in good health and CMV-seropositive. CDR3 nucleotide sequence: TGCGCCAGCAGCTTGACGACGAGGGTGAGCACAGATACGCAGTATTTT. It encodes CASSLTTRVSTDTQYF.